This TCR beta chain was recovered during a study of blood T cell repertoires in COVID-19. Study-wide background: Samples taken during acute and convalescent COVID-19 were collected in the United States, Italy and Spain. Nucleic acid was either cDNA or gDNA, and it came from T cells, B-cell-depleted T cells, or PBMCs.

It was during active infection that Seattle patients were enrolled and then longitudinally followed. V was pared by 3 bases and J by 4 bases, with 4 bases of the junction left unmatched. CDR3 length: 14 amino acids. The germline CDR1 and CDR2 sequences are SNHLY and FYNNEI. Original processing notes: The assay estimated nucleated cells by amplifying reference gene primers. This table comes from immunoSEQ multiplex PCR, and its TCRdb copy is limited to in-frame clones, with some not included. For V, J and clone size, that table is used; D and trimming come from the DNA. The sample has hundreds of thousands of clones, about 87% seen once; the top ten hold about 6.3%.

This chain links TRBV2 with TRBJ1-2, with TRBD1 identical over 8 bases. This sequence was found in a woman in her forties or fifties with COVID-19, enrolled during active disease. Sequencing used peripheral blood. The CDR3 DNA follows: TGTGCCAGCAGTGACAGGGGGCGGGGCTATGGCTACACCTTC. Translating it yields CASSDRGRGYGYTF.